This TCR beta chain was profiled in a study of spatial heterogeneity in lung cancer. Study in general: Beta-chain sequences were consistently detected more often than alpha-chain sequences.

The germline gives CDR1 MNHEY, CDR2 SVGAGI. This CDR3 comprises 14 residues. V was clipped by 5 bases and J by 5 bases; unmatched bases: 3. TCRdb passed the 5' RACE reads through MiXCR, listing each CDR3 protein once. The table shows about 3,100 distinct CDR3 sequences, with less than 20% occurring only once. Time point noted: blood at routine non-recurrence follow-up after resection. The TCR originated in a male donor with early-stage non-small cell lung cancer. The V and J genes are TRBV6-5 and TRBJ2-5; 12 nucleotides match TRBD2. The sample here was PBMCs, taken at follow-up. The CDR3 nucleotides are TGTGCCAGCAGTCGACTAGCGGGGGAGGAGACCCAGTACTTC. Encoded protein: CASSRLAGEETQYF.